This T cell receptor (beta chain) was recovered during a study of T cell responses to AZD1222 COVID-19 vaccine. Whole-study results and caveats: Spike-wide vaccine-associated CD4 TCRs dominated at 160-218 and 743-854.

Here immunoSEQ multiplex PCR was the method, and the copy in TCRdb shows in-frame clones only, minus some. The data contain about 160,000 clones, more than 85% of them seen just once; the ten biggest clones take up more than 3%. A remark on this clone: No antigen is known for it.

The input for sequencing was peripheral blood, taken 28 days after the second AZD1222 dose. The TCR was taken from an adult who received the AZD1222 COVID-19 vaccine.

The CDR3 spells CASIRLAENTGELFF. In nucleotides, the CDR3 is TGTGCCTCCATACGACTAGCGGAAAACACCGGGGAGCTGTTTTTT. The rearrangement joins TRBV30 to TRBJ2-2; 9 nucleotides match TRBD2. The length of the CDR3 is 15 residues. Trimming cost V 7 bases and J 2 bases; bases outside gene matches: 8. The germline gives CDR1 GTSNPN, CDR2 SVGIG (reference sequence).